Below are 5 T cell receptor beta chains sequenced from a single sample in a study of post-analysis software for immune sequencing data. Study-wide results and limits: TRBV5-6, TRBV5-1 and TRBV20-1 were among a few TRBV segments more frequent in patients than controls.

Antigen specificity for these receptors is unknown. Unique molecular identifiers were carried by the TCR beta cDNA libraries. TCRdb reprocessed the PCR reads with MiXCR, giving one entry per CDR3 protein. The sample consists of 700,000 to 900,000 distinct CDR3 sequences, 35% to 55% of them appearing once. The sample comprised blood. The receptors were gathered from a girl between 10 and 17 years old with multiple sclerosis.

The V and J genes are TRBV6-5 and TRBJ1-6; the D is unclear. Germline CDR1 is MNHEY and CDR2 is SVGAGI. The CDR3 extends over 14 amino acids. The germline V and J ends were trimmed by 0 bases and 6 bases, with 6 bases remaining between them. The CDR3: CASSYSTVNSPLHF. Here the CDR3 DNA reads TGTGCCAGCAGTTACTCGACCGTTAATTCACCCCTCCACTTT.

This clonotype was detected only a few times. The gene calls are TRBV29-1 and TRBJ2-7; 7 positions agree with TRBD2. With V trimmed by 0 bases and J by 6 bases, 5 bases remained unmatched. Germline CDR1 and CDR2: SQVTM and ANQGSEA. The CDR3 sequence is 13 residues long. In DNA form, the CDR3 reads TGCAGCGTTGAAGATGCGGGAGCGGGCGAGCAGTACTTC. Its protein product is CSVEDAGAGEQYF.

This chain links TRBV7-9 with TRBJ2-5, with TRBD2 identical over 12 bases. The junction had 7 bases not matched to a gene; V was cut back by 5 bases and J by 3 bases. CDR1 is SEHNR and CDR2 is FQNEAQ in the germline V gene (reference sequence). The CDR3 runs 16 residues. CDR3 nucleotides: TGTGCCAGCAGCGCACTACTAGCGGGAGGTGAAGAGACCCAGTACTTC. Its protein is CASSALLAGGEETQYF.

This chain uses TRBV24-1 with TRBJ2-5; D unclear. CDR1 is KGHDR, CDR2 SFDVKD, per germline. Between the trimmed V and J ends, which lost 3 bases and 5 bases, there was a span of 12 bases. The CDR3 is made up of 14 amino acids. CDR3 DNA: TGTGCCACCAGTGATCAAGCCAACGGGGAGACCCAGTACTTC. It codes for CATSDQANGETQYF.

J is TRBJ2-4 and V is TRBV28; D uncertain. In germline, CDR1 is MDHEN, CDR2 SYDVKM. Trimming removed 7 bases at V and 8 bases at J, with 12 bases between. CDR3 length: 12 residues. CDR3 amino acids: CASKASVDIQYF. CDR3 bases: TGTGCCAGCAAGGCGTCGGTGGACATTCAGTACTTC.